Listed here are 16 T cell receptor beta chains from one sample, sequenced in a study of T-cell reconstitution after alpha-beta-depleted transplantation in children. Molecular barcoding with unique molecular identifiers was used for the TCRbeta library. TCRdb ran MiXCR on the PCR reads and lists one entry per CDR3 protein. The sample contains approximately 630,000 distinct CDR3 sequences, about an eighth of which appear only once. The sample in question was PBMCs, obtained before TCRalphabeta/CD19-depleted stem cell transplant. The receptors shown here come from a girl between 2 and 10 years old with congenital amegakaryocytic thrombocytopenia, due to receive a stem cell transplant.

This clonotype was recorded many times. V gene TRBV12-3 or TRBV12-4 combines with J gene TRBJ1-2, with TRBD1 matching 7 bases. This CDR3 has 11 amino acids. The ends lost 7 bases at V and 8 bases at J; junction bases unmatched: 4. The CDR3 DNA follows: TGTGCCAGCACGGGGACAGCGGGCTACACCTTC. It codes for CASTGTAGYTF.

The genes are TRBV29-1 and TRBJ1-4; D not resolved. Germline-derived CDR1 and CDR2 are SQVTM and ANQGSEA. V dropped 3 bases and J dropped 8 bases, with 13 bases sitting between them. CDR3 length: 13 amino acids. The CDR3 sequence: CSVDYKNGEKLFF. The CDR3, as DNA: TGCAGCGTTGATTATAAGAATGGGGAAAAACTGTTTTTT. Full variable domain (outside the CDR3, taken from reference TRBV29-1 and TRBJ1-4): SAVISQKPSRDICQRGTSLTIQCQVDSQVTMMFWYRQQPGQSLTLIATANQGSEATYESGFVIDKFPISRPNLTFSTLTVSNMSPEDSSIYLCSVDYKNGEKLFFGSGTQLSVL.

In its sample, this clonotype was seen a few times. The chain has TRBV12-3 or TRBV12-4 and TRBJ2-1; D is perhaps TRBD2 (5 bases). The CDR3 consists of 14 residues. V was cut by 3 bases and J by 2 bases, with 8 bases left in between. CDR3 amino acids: CASSFGETYNEQFF. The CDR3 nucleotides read TGTGCCAGCAGTTTCGGGGAAACCTACAATGAGCAGTTCTTC.

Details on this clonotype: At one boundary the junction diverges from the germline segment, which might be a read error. The CDR3 DNA is TGTGCCAGCAGCCAAGTCGGACAGGGGGGCGCCTTC. Protein product: CASSQVGQGGAF. The J gene is TRBJ1-2, the V gene TRBV3-1; 10 bases align to TRBD1. CDR1 and CDR2 from the germline V gene are LGHDT and YNNKEL (reference sequence). The CDR3 consists of 12 residues.

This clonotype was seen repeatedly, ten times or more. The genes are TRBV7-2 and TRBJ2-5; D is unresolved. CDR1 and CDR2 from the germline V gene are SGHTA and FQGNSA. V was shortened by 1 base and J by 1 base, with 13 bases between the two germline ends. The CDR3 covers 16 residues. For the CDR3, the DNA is TGTGCCAGCAGCTTAGTCATCGGATATTCCCAAGAGACCCAGTACTTC. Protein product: CASSLVIGYSQETQYF.

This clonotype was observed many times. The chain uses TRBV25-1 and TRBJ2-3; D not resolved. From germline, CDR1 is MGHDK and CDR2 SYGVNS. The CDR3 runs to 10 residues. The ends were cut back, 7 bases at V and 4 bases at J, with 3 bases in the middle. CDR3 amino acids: CASMSDTQYF. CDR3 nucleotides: TGTGCCAGCATGTCAGATACGCAGTATTTT.

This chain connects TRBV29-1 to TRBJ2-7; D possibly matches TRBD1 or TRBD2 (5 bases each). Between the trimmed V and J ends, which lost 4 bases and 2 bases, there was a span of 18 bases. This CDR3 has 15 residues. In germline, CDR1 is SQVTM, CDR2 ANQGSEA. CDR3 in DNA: TGCAGCGTTGTACTCAGAGGGACCGAGACCTACGAGCAGTACTTC. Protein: CSVVLRGTETYEQYF.

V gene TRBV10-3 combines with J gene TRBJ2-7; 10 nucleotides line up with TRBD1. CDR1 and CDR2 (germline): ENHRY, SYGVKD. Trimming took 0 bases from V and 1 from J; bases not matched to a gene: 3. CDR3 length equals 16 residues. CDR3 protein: CAISESVGQGSYEQYF. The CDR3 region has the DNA TGTGCCATCAGTGAGTCGGTGGGACAGGGGTCCTACGAGCAGTACTTC.

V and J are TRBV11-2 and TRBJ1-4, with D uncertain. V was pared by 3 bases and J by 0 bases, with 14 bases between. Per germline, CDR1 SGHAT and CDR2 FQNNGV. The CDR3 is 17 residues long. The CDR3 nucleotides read TGTGCCAGCAGCTTTGCCGCGAACCGACCAACTAATGAAAAACTGTTTTTT. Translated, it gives CASSFAANRPTNEKLFF.

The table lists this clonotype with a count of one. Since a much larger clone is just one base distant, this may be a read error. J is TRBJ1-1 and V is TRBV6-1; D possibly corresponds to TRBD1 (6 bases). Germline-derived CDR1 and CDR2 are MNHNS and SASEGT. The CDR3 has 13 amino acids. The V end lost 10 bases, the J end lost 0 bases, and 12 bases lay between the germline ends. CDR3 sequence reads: CAIPGQVNTEAFF. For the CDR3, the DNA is TGTGCCATACCGGGACAAGTGAACACTGAAGCTTTCTTT.

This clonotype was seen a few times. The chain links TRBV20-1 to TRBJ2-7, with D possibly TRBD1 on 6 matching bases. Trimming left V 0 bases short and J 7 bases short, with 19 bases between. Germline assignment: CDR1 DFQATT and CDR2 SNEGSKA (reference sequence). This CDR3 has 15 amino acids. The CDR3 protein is CSARDKKGQGWEQYF. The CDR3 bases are TGCAGTGCTAGAGATAAAAAGGGCCAGGGGTGGGAGCAGTACTTC.

The CDR3 reads CASSLRRRGEQFF. CDR3 DNA: TGTGCCAGCAGCTTAAGGCGTCGCGGTGAGCAGTTCTTC. This rearrangement joins TRBV7-2 to TRBJ2-1; D is ambiguous. Germline lookup yields CDR1 SGHTA and CDR2 FQGNSA. The CDR3 sequence is 13 residues long. V was trimmed by 2 bases and J by 9 bases, leaving 11 bases between them.

DNA for the CDR3: TGTGCCAGCAGTCGACCGAGCACTGAAGCTTTCTTT. As protein: CASSRPSTEAFF. The chain employs TRBV12-3 or TRBV12-4 and TRBJ1-1; D unresolved. The CDR3 contains 12 residues. The V gene lost 5 bases and the J gene lost 4 bases, with 8 bases spanning the gap.

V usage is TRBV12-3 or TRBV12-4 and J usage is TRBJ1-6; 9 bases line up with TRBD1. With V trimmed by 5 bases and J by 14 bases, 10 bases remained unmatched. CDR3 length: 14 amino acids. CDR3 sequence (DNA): TGTGCCAGCAGTCGGACAGGGGAGGAGGGTACCCTCCACTTT. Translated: CASSRTGEEGTLHF.

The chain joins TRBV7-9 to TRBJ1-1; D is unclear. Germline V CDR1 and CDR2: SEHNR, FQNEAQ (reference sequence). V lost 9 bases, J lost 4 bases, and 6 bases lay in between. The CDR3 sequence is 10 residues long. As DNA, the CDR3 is TGTGCCAGGGAGCCCACTGAAGCTTTCTTT. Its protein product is CAREPTEAFF. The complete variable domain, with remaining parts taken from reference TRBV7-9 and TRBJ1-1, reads DTGVSQNPRHKITKRGQNVTFRCDPISEHNRLYWYRQTLGQGPEFLTYFQNEAQLEKSRLLSDRFSAERPKGSFSTLEIQRTEQGDSAMYLCAREPTEAFFGQGTRLTVV.

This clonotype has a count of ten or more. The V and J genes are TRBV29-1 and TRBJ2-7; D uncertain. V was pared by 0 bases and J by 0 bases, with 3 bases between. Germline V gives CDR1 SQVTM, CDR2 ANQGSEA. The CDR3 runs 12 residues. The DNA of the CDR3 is TGCAGCGTTGAAGAGAACTCCTACGAGCAGTACTTC. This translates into CSVEENSYEQYF.